This TCR beta chain was identified during a study of T cells in Graves' hyperthyroidism and ophthalmopathy. RNA transcripts were the template for amplifying TCR beta CDR3 regions. HTBI primers were the set used in a first-round RT-PCR of the TCR CDR3. TCRdb re-called the multiplex PCR reads with MiXCR, one entry per CDR3 protein. The sample lists approximately 870,000 distinct CDR3 sequences, 38% occurring once. This clonotype was counted many times. What it binds is unknown. Study outcomes and limitations: Most thyroid clonotypes expanded above 0.001 were also detected in blood.

V was cut by 7 bases and J by 0 bases, with 7 bases left in between. Germline V gene lookup returns CDR1 SGHRS and CDR2 YFSETQ. The CDR3 has 12 amino acids. The rearrangement joins TRBV5-1 to TRBJ1-2; D unresolved. The sequenced material came from blood. This sequence originates from a man aged 18-30 years with Graves' hyperthyroidism. The chain's CDR3 is CASGSTNYGYTF. The DNA for the CDR3 is TGCGCCAGCGGGTCAACTAACTATGGCTACACCTTC.